One and the same sample provided the 28 T cell receptor beta chains below, sequenced in a study of neurological immune-mediated disorders. Each CDR3 protein is one row after TCRdb ran MiXCR on the 5' RACE reads. The sample has around 13,000 distinct CDR3 sequences; more than 9% are singletons. Sequenced material: PBMCs. Source of these receptors: a middle-aged woman in good health.

CDR3 sequence: CSVGGEGDRGRPYGYTF. The CDR3 DNA reads as TGCAGCGTTGGGGGTGAGGGAGACAGGGGGCGGCCCTATGGCTACACCTTC. This sequence joins TRBV29-1 and TRBJ1-2; TRBD1 matches 10 bases. The ends lost 4 bases at V and 4 bases at J; junction bases unmatched: 15. This CDR3 is 17 amino acids long. Germline V gives CDR1 SQVTM, CDR2 ANQGSEA.

This clonotype was counted many times. The chain uses TRBV12-3 or TRBV12-4 and TRBJ1-5; D not certain. V was pared by 3 bases and J by 6 bases, with 15 bases between. The CDR3 contains 15 residues. The CDR3 region is CASSFGGGIGQPQHF. The CDR3, as DNA: TGTGCCAGCAGTTTTGGAGGAGGGATTGGTCAGCCCCAGCATTTT.

This clonotype was detected many times. The chain recombines TRBV7-6 with TRBJ2-3; possible D gene TRBD2, 6 bases. Looked up from germline, CDR1 is SGHVS and CDR2 is FNYEAQ. This CDR3 has 14 amino acids. Trimming removed 0 bases from V and 6 bases from J, with 10 bases in between. CDR3 bases: TGTGCCAGCAGCTTAGCGGGGGGAGCGGATACGCAGTATTTT. It encodes CASSLAGGADTQYF.

This clonotype was observed many times. V gene TRBV9 combines with J gene TRBJ2-7; D perhaps matches TRBD2 (6 bases). Germline V gene lookup returns CDR1 SGDLS and CDR2 YYNGEE. The CDR3 totals 14 residues. Trimming stripped 0 bases from V and 5 bases from J, with 12 bases between. In DNA, the CDR3 is TGTGCCAGCAGCGTAGTAGGAGGGCCCGACGAGCAGTACTTC. It is translated as CASSVVGGPDEQYF.

This clonotype was recorded at least ten times. The V and J genes are TRBV4-2 and TRBJ2-7; unclear D gene. The CDR3 runs 15 residues. Trimming pared 0 bases from V and 0 bases from J, leaving 9 bases between. Germline CDR1 and CDR2: LGHNA and YNFKEQ. CDR3 residues: CASSQDPSSSYEQYF. Written as DNA, the CDR3 is TGTGCCAGCAGCCAAGACCCATCCAGCTCCTACGAGCAGTACTTC.

This clonotype is medium-sized (0.01 to 0.1%) within its sample. The J gene is TRBJ1-2, the V gene TRBV3-1; TRBD1 might be the D (6 bases). Per the germline V gene, CDR1 is LGHDT and CDR2 is YNNKEL (reference sequence). The CDR3 loop spans 13 amino acids. V lost 3 bases and J 7 bases, leaving 12 bases between the germline ends. CDR3 residues: CASSQGAGAGYTF. Here the CDR3 DNA reads TGTGCCAGCAGCCAGGGAGCAGGGGCTGGCTACACCTTC.

This clonotype was recorded at least ten times. The chain has TRBV10-2 and TRBJ2-5, with a possible D match to TRBD2 (5 bases). This CDR3 comprises 15 residues. From germline, CDR1 is WSHSY and CDR2 SAAADI. V dropped 9 bases and J dropped 2 bases, with 19 bases sitting between them. CDR3 sequence: CASSRGLRGQETQYF. The CDR3 DNA sequence: TGCGCCAGTTCGCGAGGCCTCAGAGGGCAAGAGACCCAGTACTTC.

This clonotype showed up many times. The chain carries TRBV20-1 and TRBJ2-5; 9 positions match TRBD2. This CDR3 has 15 amino acids. V lost 2 bases to trimming and J lost 5 bases; unmatched junction nucleotides: 9. Germline V gives CDR1 DFQATT, CDR2 SNEGSKA (reference sequence). CDR3 nucleotides: TGCAGTGCTAGACTATGGCGGGGGGGCTTCGAGACCCAGTACTTC. It codes for CSARLWRGGFETQYF.

This clonotype occurred many times. The chain links TRBV28 to TRBJ1-2; D not resolved. Trimming stripped 5 bases from V and 4 bases from J, with 14 bases between. This CDR3 contains 14 residues. CDR1 and CDR2 from the germline V gene are MDHEN and SYDVKM. As DNA, the CDR3 is TGTGCCAGCAGTACTCCGGGCCCCCTCTATGGCTACACCTTC. Translated: CASSTPGPLYGYTF.

This clonotype has at least ten counts. The chain has TRBV5-1 and TRBJ2-5; tentatively, D is TRBD2 (6 bases). This CDR3 is built from 15 residues. Looked up from germline, CDR1 is SGHRS and CDR2 is YFSETQ. V was trimmed by 4 bases and J by 6 bases, leaving 19 bases between them. The CDR3 region has the DNA TGCGCCAGCAGCGAGGCCGGGAGCTATGAGAAGACCCAGTACTTC. Its translation: CASSEAGSYEKTQYF.

This clonotype has a count of ten or more. The chain combines TRBV12-3 or TRBV12-4 with TRBJ1-1; D gene ambiguous. This CDR3 comprises 12 residues. Trimming removed 6 bases at V and 4 bases at J, with 9 bases between. The CDR3, as DNA: TGTGCCAGCAGCCCACTTGGCACTGAAGCTTTCTTT. It translates to CASSPLGTEAFF.

This clonotype was detected many times. The gene calls are TRBV21-1 and TRBJ1-5. TRBV21-1 is a recognized pseudogene. This CDR3 is built from 12 residues. The chain's CDR3 is CASSARYQPQHF. The CDR3 DNA is TGTGCCAGCAGCGCCAGATATCAGCCCCAGCATTTT.

This clonotype was seen repeatedly, ten times or more. The chain joins TRBV6-1 to TRBJ1-2, with a tentative D call TRBD1 (6 bases). CDR3 length equals 14 residues. Trimming shortened V by 4 bases and J by 2 bases, and 11 bases separated the two germline ends. Germline V gives CDR1 MNHNS, CDR2 SASEGT. The CDR3, as DNA: TGTGCCAGCAGTGTTTCACAGGGAAACTATGGCTACACCTTC. It is translated as CASSVSQGNYGYTF.

This clonotype was seen many times. The chain recombines TRBV3-1 with TRBJ2-1, with D unresolved. V was trimmed by 1 base and J by 10 bases, leaving 11 bases between them. The CDR3 spans 13 residues. CDR1 is LGHDT and CDR2 is YNNKEL in the germline V gene (reference sequence). This CDR3 reads CASSQGTTGEQFF. DNA for the CDR3: TGTGCCAGCAGCCAAGGGACCACCGGGGAGCAGTTCTTC.

This clonotype occurred many times. J is TRBJ2-1 and V is TRBV4-1; D perhaps matches TRBD2 (5 bases). The CDR3 is 17 amino acids. In germline, CDR1 is MGHRA, CDR2 YSYEKL. Between the trimmed V and J ends, which lost 3 bases and 0 bases, there was a span of 15 bases. CDR3 sequence reads: CASSHGKGAVSYNEQFF. The DNA for the CDR3 is TGCGCCAGCAGCCACGGTAAGGGAGCGGTCTCCTACAATGAGCAGTTCTTC.

This clonotype was observed at least ten times. The chain has TRBV20-1 and TRBJ2-3, with D possibly matching TRBD2 (5 bases). Germline-derived CDR1 and CDR2 are DFQATT and SNEGSKA (reference sequence). The ends were cut back, 0 bases at V and 2 bases at J, with 15 bases in the middle. The length of the CDR3 is 16 residues. The CDR3 sequence: CSARDSSGVLTDTQYF. The CDR3 DNA follows: TGCAGTGCTAGAGATTCAAGCGGAGTCCTCACAGATACGCAGTATTTT.

This clonotype is judged medium-sized. CDR3 DNA sequence: TGTGCCAGCAGTGAGGGGTCCCACACCTTC. Encoded protein: CASSEGSHTF. V and J are TRBV6-1 and TRBJ1-2, with no clear D. In germline, CDR1 is MNHNS, CDR2 SASEGT. The CDR3 is 10 residues long. V was shortened by 3 bases and J by 12 bases, with 8 bases between the two germline ends.

This clonotype was counted at least ten times. The V and J genes are TRBV2 and TRBJ2-2; D is possibly TRBD2 (6 bases). CDR3 length equals 15 residues. The ends were cut back, 10 bases at V and 6 bases at J, with 21 bases in the middle. Germline V gene sequence: CDR1 SNHLY, CDR2 FYNNEI. The CDR3 DNA reads TGTGCCACCGCGAAGGAGGGTGCCGTCTCCGGGGAGCTGTTTTTT. Its protein product is CATAKEGAVSGELFF.

By share of the sample, this clonotype is medium-sized. The chain couples TRBV5-1 to TRBJ1-1; D not certain. This CDR3 has 11 residues. Deletions cut 7 bases from V and 2 bases from J, with 6 bases between. Germline loops: CDR1 SGHRS, CDR2 YFSETQ. CDR3 bases: TGCGCCAGCGGGTCAAACACTGAAGCTTTCTTT. Protein product: CASGSNTEAFF. The whole variable domain, remainder taken from reference TRBV5-1 and TRBJ1-1, is KAGVTQTPRYLIKTRGQQVTLSCSPISGHRSVSWYQQTPGQGLQFLFEYFSETQRNKGNFPGRFSGRQFSNSRSEMNVSTLELGDSALYLCASGSNTEAFFGQGTRLTVV.

Within the sample, this clonotype is medium-sized. The rearrangement joins TRBV9 to TRBJ1-6, with 7 bases identical to TRBD1. Germline V gene data show CDR1 as SGDLS and CDR2 as YYNGEE. This CDR3 has 14 amino acids. With V trimmed by 4 bases and J by 9 bases, 7 bases remained unmatched. The CDR3 sequence is CASSPNQGGSPLHF. In DNA form, the CDR3 reads TGTGCCAGCAGCCCCAATCAGGGGGGTTCACCCCTCCACTTT.

J is TRBJ2-1 and V is TRBV7-8, with a possible D match to TRBD2 (6 bases). The CDR3 covers 12 residues. Germline V gene sequence: CDR1 SGHVS, CDR2 FQNEAQ. Trimming shortened V by 6 bases and J by 7 bases, and 10 bases separated the two germline ends. The CDR3 DNA is TGTGCCAGCAGGGGTGGGAGGAATGAGCAGTTCTTC. This encodes CASRGGRNEQFF.

This clonotype occurred many times. The J gene is TRBJ2-1, the V gene TRBV20-1; 9 bases match TRBD1. CDR3 length: 13 amino acids. Trimming cost V 5 bases and J 12 bases; bases outside gene matches: 11. The germline CDR1 and CDR2 sequences are DFQATT and SNEGSKA (reference sequence). The CDR3 sequence is CSALKTGGRVQFF. The DNA of the CDR3 is TGCAGTGCTCTGAAGACAGGGGGTAGGGTGCAGTTCTTC.

The genes are TRBV20-1 and TRBJ1-1; possibly TRBD1 for D (6 bases). Germline-derived CDR1 and CDR2 are DFQATT and SNEGSKA (reference sequence). This CDR3 is 13 amino acids long. The V gene lost 5 bases and the J gene lost 1 base, with 11 bases spanning the gap. CDR3 sequence reads: CSAPRDKNTEAFF. The CDR3 DNA sequence: TGCAGTGCTCCAAGGGACAAGAACACTGAAGCTTTCTTT.

This clonotype showed up many times. The rearrangement uses TRBV11-2 and TRBJ2-5, with D tentatively TRBD2 (5 bases). Germline CDR1 is SGHAT and CDR2 is FQNNGV. The CDR3 runs 16 residues. V was cut by 4 bases and J by 2 bases, with 17 bases left in between. The CDR3 nucleotides read TGTGCCAGCAGCTCCTCGCTCCCAGCGGAACAAGAGACCCAGTACTTC. This gives the protein CASSSSLPAEQETQYF.

The table lists this clonotype with many counts. The V gene is TRBV5-1, the J gene TRBJ1-1; possible D gene TRBD1, 5 bases. The CDR3 runs to 13 residues. The germline V and J ends were trimmed by 0 bases and 3 bases, with 6 bases remaining between them. Germline loops: CDR1 SGHRS, CDR2 YFSETQ. The CDR3 sequence is CASSLVGDTEAFF. CDR3 nucleotide sequence: TGCGCCAGCAGCTTGGTAGGGGACACTGAAGCTTTCTTT. The full variable domain, rest sourced from reference TRBV5-1 and TRBJ1-1, is KAGVTQTPRYLIKTRGQQVTLSCSPISGHRSVSWYQQTPGQGLQFLFEYFSETQRNKGNFPGRFSGRQFSNSRSEMNVSTLELGDSALYLCASSLVGDTEAFFGQGTRLTVV.

This clonotype was detected many times. The CDR3 bases are TGTGCCAGCAGACCTTCAGGACTAGCCCAAGAGACCCAGTACTTC. Its protein product is CASRPSGLAQETQYF. This chain joins TRBV11-2 and TRBJ2-5, with 8 bases aligning to TRBD2. V trimming: 6 bases; J trimming: 1 base; junction bases outside the gene matches: 7. CDR1 is SGHAT, CDR2 FQNNGV, per germline. The CDR3 runs to 15 residues.

This clonotype has ten or more counts. The rearrangement links TRBV20-1 to TRBJ2-7, with D unclear. Trimming cost V 4 bases and J 0 bases, with 7 bases left between them. Germline V gives CDR1 DFQATT, CDR2 SNEGSKA (reference sequence). CDR3 length equals 12 residues. Here the CDR3 DNA reads TGCAGTGCTACAGCTTCCTCCTACGAGCAGTACTTC. Amino acid sequence: CSATASSYEQYF.

This clonotype counts as medium-sized (0.01 to 0.1%). J is TRBJ2-1 and V is TRBV10-2; D may be TRBD2 (6 bases). Germline V gene lookup returns CDR1 WSHSY and CDR2 SAAADI. This CDR3 has 15 amino acids. The V and J ends lost 0 bases and 8 bases respectively, with 14 bases between them. CDR3 coding DNA: TGCGCCAGCAGTGAGTCCCAGGGAGGAACGGATGAGCAGTTCTTC. Translated, it gives CASSESQGGTDEQFF.